Below, 3 T cell receptor beta chains from the same sample are listed, as sequenced in a study of CXCR3-negative and CXCR3-positive naive CD8 T cells (dated by TCRdb to 2018 to 2020). Sequencing relied on a NextSeq 550. The Human TCR Profiling Kit (MiLaboratory) was used to prepare UMI-labeled 5' RACE TRB cDNA libraries. Following TCRdb reprocessing, every CDR3 protein sequence forms one entry, and DNA is not provided. Per the sample table, the count is around 81,000 distinct CDR3 sequences. The ten largest clones represent 1.5% to 2% of the sample. Sequenced input: naive CXCR3- CD8+ T cells from blood. The sample's cell subset or site label, in plain terms: CD45RO-CCR7+CD27+CD95- naive CD8+ T cells lacking CXCR3 (TNR3-). Receptors were obtained from a human donor in good health. Some clones in this sample may be carry-over from other donors' samples.

V gene TRBV6-5 combines with J gene TRBJ2-1; the D gene TCRdb calls, TRBD1, cannot be checked with no DNA. Per germline, CDR1 MNHEY and CDR2 SVGAGI. CDR3 size: 16 residues. This chain's CDR3 is CASSTIIVGRGNEQLF.

This rearrangement joins TRBV7-2 to TRBJ2-1; TCRdb names TRBD1, which stays unverified in the absence of DNA. The V gene's germline CDR1 is SGHTA and CDR2 FQGNSA. The CDR3 covers 13 residues. CDR3 sequence: CASSSDRVNEQFF.

The rearrangement uses TRBV15 and TRBJ2-7. The CDR3 length is 13 residues. Germline V gene data show CDR1 as LNHNV and CDR2 as YYDKDF (reference sequence). The CDR3 protein is CATSRDRPDEQYF. The full variable domain, completed using reference TRBV15 and TRBJ2-7, is DAMVIQNPRYQVTQFGKPVTLSCSQTLNHNVMYWYQQKSSQAPKLLFHYYDKDFNNEADTPDNFQSRRPNTSFCFLDIRSPGLGDTAMYLCATSRDRPDEQYFGPGTRLTVT.